These 10 T cell receptor beta chains were sequenced from one sample in a study of blood T cell repertoires in COVID-19. Only in-frame clones appear in the TCRdb table, and some are missing; sequencing was by immunoSEQ multiplex PCR. In the table there are a few hundred thousand clones, around 90% of which are singletons. Sequencing was performed on PBMCs or T cells enriched from blood (not recorded which). Receptors were obtained from a woman between 18 and 30 years old with acute COVID-19.

The rearrangement links TRBV10-2 to TRBJ2-7; 8 bases align to TRBD1. CDR3 length equals 15 residues. The junction had 10 bases not matched to a gene; V was cut back by 6 bases and J by 3 bases. Germline CDR1 and CDR2: WSHSY and SAAADI. DNA for the CDR3: TGCGCCAGCAGAGACAGGGGTAACGGTATCTACGAGCAGTACTTC. This sequence encodes CASRDRGNGIYEQYF.

The chain carries TRBV7-9 and TRBJ2-3; 13 nucleotides match TRBD2. CDR3 length equals 15 residues. The germline CDR1 and CDR2 sequences are SEHNR and FQNEAQ (reference sequence). Germline trimming cut 6 bases from V and 4 bases from J; bases unmatched to any gene: 4. The CDR3 DNA reads TGTGCCAGCAGATTCGGACTAGCGGGAGCAGATACGCAGTATTTT. Its protein product is CASRFGLAGADTQYF.

V is TRBV9 and J is TRBJ2-1; 13 nucleotides align to TRBD2. This CDR3 region has 19 residues. Per the germline V gene, CDR1 is SGDLS and CDR2 is YYNGEE. J gave up 3 bases and V 1 base, and 10 bases lay outside the gene matches. CDR3 DNA: TGTGCCAGCAGCGTAACCCATCTTGGACTAGCGGGAGACTACAATGAGCAGTTCTTC. This codes for CASSVTHLGLAGDYNEQFF.

This clone occurred once. The chain uses TRBV14 and TRBJ2-5, with TRBD2 identical over 13 bases. J was trimmed by 5 bases and V by 1 base; bases with no gene match: 7. Germline CDR1 is SGHDN and CDR2 is FVKESK. The CDR3 runs 17 residues. CDR3 bases: TGTGCCAGCAGCCAAGGGACTAGCGGGAGAGAAAGGGAGACCCAGTACTTC. This codes for CASSQGTSGRERETQYF.

This clone was picked up a small number of times. J is TRBJ2-7 and V is TRBV27; 7 nucleotides agree with TRBD1. V was pared by 2 bases and J by 7 bases, with 11 bases of the junction left unmatched. CDR1 MNHEY and CDR2 SMNVEV come from the germline V gene (reference sequence). The CDR3 contains 15 residues. The CDR3 coding sequence is TGTGCCAGCAGTTTACTAGGGGGCCCTACGTGGGAGCAGTACTTC. This codes for CASSLLGGPTWEQYF.

This sequence joins TRBV4-2 and TRBJ2-2; D call uncertain. Trimming removed 0 bases from V and 7 bases from J, with 9 bases in between. This CDR3 is 14 amino acids long. Germline V gene sequence: CDR1 LGHNA, CDR2 YNFKEQ. CDR3 bases: TGTGCCAGCAGCCAAGATTGGCTAGGCGGGGAGCTGTTTTTT. It encodes CASSQDWLGGELFF.

The chain employs TRBV12-3 or TRBV12-4 and TRBJ2-7; D unresolved. Trimming removed 2 bases from V and 3 bases from J, with 8 bases in between. The CDR3 extends over 13 amino acids. This CDR3 is CASSLWLDYEQYF. The CDR3 DNA reads TGTGCCAGCAGTTTATGGCTAGACTACGAGCAGTACTTC.

The J gene is TRBJ1-1, the V gene TRBV5-4; D gene unclear. V dropped 3 bases and J dropped 5 bases, with 8 bases sitting between them. Germline CDR1 is SGHNT and CDR2 is YYREEE (reference sequence). This CDR3 comprises 12 residues. The CDR3 sequence is CASSSAGTEAFF. CDR3 bases: TGTGCCAGCAGCTCCGCGGGGACTGAAGCTTTCTTT.

The chain is built from TRBV4-2 and TRBJ2-6, with D possibly matching TRBD2 (5 bases). Trimming took off 2 bases at V and 1 base at J, with 24 bases between the two ends. This CDR3 is built from 21 residues. CDR1 is LGHNA, CDR2 YNFKEQ, per germline. Here the CDR3 DNA reads TGTGCCAGCAGCCAATTACGGGGTAGCGTTGTAAATTCTTCTGGGGCCAACGTCCTGACTTTC. Translated: CASSQLRGSVVNSSGANVLTF.

The chain couples TRBV24-1 to TRBJ2-1; no firm D call. The CDR3 consists of 11 residues. Germline CDR1 and CDR2: KGHDR and SFDVKD. Trimming removed 4 bases from V and 8 bases from J, with 5 bases in between. The CDR3 DNA reads as TGTGCCACCAGTGAAAGCTATGAGCAGTTCTTC. Translated, it gives CATSESYEQFF.